One sample yielded the 29 T cell receptor beta chains listed below, sequenced in a study of radiation and T cells in renal cell carcinoma. As to time point: blood 4 weeks post-SBRT, at nephrectomy. Treatment meaning: 15 Gy SBRT to primary tumor, nephrectomy 4 weeks later. Sequencing was performed with immunoSEQ multiplex PCR; in TCRdb, only in-frame clones are kept and a portion is missing. The sample has 40,000 to 45,000 clones, roughly 82% seen once; the top ten hold 27%. Sequencing was performed on blood, taken from a patient whose treatment included radiotherapy and nephrectomy. Source of these receptors: a woman between 65 and 79 years old with renal cell carcinoma.

This clone was picked up a small number of times. This rearrangement joins TRBV2 to TRBJ2-3, with D hard to call. V was pared by 4 bases and J by 4 bases, with 3 bases between. CDR3 length equals 11 residues. Germline values: CDR1 SNHLY, CDR2 FYNNEI. This CDR3 is CASSVADTQYF. DNA for the CDR3: TGTGCCAGCAGTGTGGCAGATACGCAGTATTTT.

CDR3 DNA sequence: TGTGCCAGTAGTATCCTAACAGGGAGCACAGATACGCAGTATTTT. Encoded protein: CASSILTGSTDTQYF. This chain connects TRBV19 to TRBJ2-3; tentatively, D is TRBD1 (6 bases). The CDR3 spans 15 residues. Germline values: CDR1 LNHDA, CDR2 SQIVND (reference sequence). Trimming removed 3 bases from V and 0 bases from J, with 10 bases in between.

The CDR3, as DNA: TGCGCCAGCAGCCAAGACCAACCGGGGGCGAATGAGCAGTTCTTC. Amino acids: CASSQDQPGANEQFF. This chain uses TRBV4-1 with TRBJ2-1; D is perhaps TRBD1 or TRBD2 (6 bases each). The V gene's germline CDR1 is MGHRA and CDR2 YSYEKL. The CDR3 has 15 amino acids. V shed 0 bases and J shed 7 bases, with 13 bases lying between them.

This chain joins TRBV4-2 and TRBJ2-2, with D uncertain. The V and J ends lost 0 bases and 0 bases respectively, with 11 bases between them. Germline-derived CDR1 and CDR2 are LGHNA and YNFKEQ. The CDR3 length is 17 residues. The CDR3 loop reads CASSQDQASANTGELFF. CDR3 nucleotides: TGTGCCAGCAGCCAAGATCAGGCGAGCGCGAACACCGGGGAGCTGTTTTTT.

The rearrangement joins TRBV6-1 to TRBJ2-3; 8 bases fit TRBD2. CDR3 length: 15 residues. Germline CDR1 MNHNS, CDR2 SASEGT. The V and J ends lost 4 bases and 4 bases, in that order; junction bases with no gene match: 7. The CDR3 reads CASSAGAGESDTQYF. CDR3 sequence (DNA): TGTGCCAGCAGTGCGGGAGCGGGGGAGTCAGATACGCAGTATTTT.

This clone has only a few counts. The chain recombines TRBV19 with TRBJ2-3, with a weak D call TRBD2 (6 bases). The CDR3 sequence is 15 residues long. With 3 bases removed from V and 3 bases from J, the gap between germline ends came to 13 bases. Germline V gene lookup returns CDR1 LNHDA and CDR2 SQIVND (reference sequence). The CDR3: CASSMVGSHTDTQYF. DNA of the CDR3: TGTGCCAGTAGTATGGTCGGGAGTCATACAGATACGCAGTATTTT.

The gene calls are TRBV29-1 and TRBJ2-1; 12 bases fit TRBD2. This CDR3 contains 16 residues. Germline-derived CDR1 and CDR2 are SQVTM and ANQGSEA. Unmatched junction bases numbered 7, after V lost 3 bases and J lost 4 bases. The CDR3 DNA is TGCAGCGTTGATAGGGCTAGCGGGAGGGTGTACAATGAGCAGTTCTTC. This sequence encodes CSVDRASGRVYNEQFF.

This chain joins TRBV6-1 and TRBJ1-2; no definite D call. The CDR3 length is 10 residues. In germline, CDR1 is MNHNS, CDR2 SASEGT. V dropped 10 bases and J dropped 7 bases, with 10 bases sitting between them. Written as DNA, the CDR3 is TGTGCCACCCAGGAGGTTGGCTACACCTTC. Translation: CATQEVGYTF.

The V and J genes are TRBV19 and TRBJ1-5, with 9 bases fitting TRBD1. There are 14 residues in the CDR3. In germline, CDR1 is LNHDA, CDR2 SQIVND (reference sequence). V lost 4 bases, J lost 5 bases, and 3 bases stayed unmatched. CDR3 DNA sequence: TGTGCCAGTAGTAACACAGGGGGCCATCAGCCCCAGCATTTT. It codes for CASSNTGGHQPQHF. The entire variable domain, with the rest obtained from reference TRBV19 and TRBJ1-5, is as follows: DGGITQSPKYLFRKEGQNVTLSCEQNLNHDAMYWYRQDPGQGLRLIYYSQIVNDFQKGDIAEGYSVSREKKESFPLTVTSAQKNPTAFYLCASSNTGGHQPQHFGDGTRLSIL.

The V call is TRBV5-5, the J call TRBJ2-5; 7 bases are shared with TRBD1. After removal of 4 bases from V and 4 bases from J, the junction contained 10 bases not matched to a gene. Looked up from germline, CDR1 is SGHKS and CDR2 is YYEKEE (reference sequence). This CDR3 comprises 15 residues. CDR3 nucleotide sequence: TGTGCCAGCAGCCGAAGAACAGGGGTCCGAGAGACCCAGTACTTC. Its translation: CASSRRTGVRETQYF. The variable domain in full, completed from reference TRBV5-5 and TRBJ2-5, reads DAGVTQSPTHLIKTRGQQVTLRCSPISGHKSVSWYQQVLGQGPQFIFQYYEKEERGRGNFPDRFSARQFPNYSSELNVNALLLGDSALYLCASSRRTGVRETQYFGPGTRLLVL.

This chain links TRBV10-3 with TRBJ1-3; a weak D match, TRBD1 (5 bases). V was trimmed by 2 bases and J by 0 bases, leaving 8 bases between them. CDR1 is ENHRY and CDR2 is SYGVKD in the germline V gene. This CDR3 is built from 15 residues. The CDR3 DNA follows: TGTGCCATCAGTGAGACGCAGGGCTCTGGAAACACCATATATTTT. This codes for CAISETQGSGNTIYF.

This chain joins TRBV9 and TRBJ1-2; TRBD1 might be the D (6 bases). Between the trimmed V and J ends, which lost 3 bases and 7 bases, there was a span of 13 bases. Germline assignment: CDR1 SGDLS and CDR2 YYNGEE. The CDR3 is made up of 13 amino acids. CDR3 residues: CASSEGDMGGYTF. The CDR3 DNA is TGTGCCAGCAGCGAGGGGGACATGGGTGGCTACACCTTC.

This sequence joins TRBV11-2 and TRBJ2-7, with 9 nucleotides matching TRBD2. This CDR3 is built from 15 residues. Looked up from germline, CDR1 is SGHAT and CDR2 is FQNNGV. The J segment lost 7 bases and the V segment lost 5 bases, leaving 12 bases of the junction unmatched. DNA for the CDR3: TGTGCCAGCAGCCTTGAGGCGGGAGGGACACGGGAGCAGTACTTC. Translating it yields CASSLEAGGTREQYF.

The chain employs TRBV7-9 and TRBJ2-7; 7 bases match TRBD2. V shed 5 bases and J 5 bases; nucleotides not matched to a gene: 9. Germline V lookup: CDR1 SEHNR, CDR2 FQNEAQ (reference sequence). This CDR3 is built from 14 residues. CDR3 in amino acids: CASSAGLVTHEQYF. In nucleotides, the CDR3 is TGTGCCAGCAGCGCAGGACTAGTAACGCACGAGCAGTACTTC. Filled out from reference TRBV7-9 and TRBJ2-7, the complete variable domain reads DTGVSQNPRHKITKRGQNVTFRCDPISEHNRLYWYRQTLGQGPEFLTYFQNEAQLEKSRLLSDRFSAERPKGSFSTLEIQRTEQGDSAMYLCASSAGLVTHEQYFGPGTRLTVT.

The chain recombines TRBV5-6 with TRBJ2-3; no definite D call. This CDR3 is 14 amino acids long. V was trimmed by 0 bases and J by 0 bases, leaving 5 bases between them. The germline V gene encodes CDR1 SGHDT and CDR2 YYEEEE. This chain's CDR3 is CASSLEGSTDTQYF. CDR3 sequence (DNA): TGTGCCAGCAGCTTGGAGGGTAGCACAGATACGCAGTATTTT.

In regard to this clone: One base away lies a much larger clone, so this may be a sequencing read error. CDR3 loop: CASSLQETQYF. The CDR3, as DNA: TGTGCCAGCAGCTTACAAGAGACCCAGTACTTC. The chain uses TRBV11-2 and TRBJ2-5, with unresolved D. The ends were cut back, 2 bases at V and 2 bases at J, with 0 bases in the middle. The germline CDR1 and CDR2 sequences are SGHAT and FQNNGV. The CDR3 consists of 11 residues.

This clone was recorded only once. The chain has TRBV29-1 and TRBJ1-1; no definite D call. The CDR3 covers 15 residues. Trimming removed 1 base from V and 0 bases from J, with 12 bases in between. The V gene's germline CDR1 is SQVTM and CDR2 ANQGSEA. This CDR3 is CSVEGPTGVNTEAFF. CDR3 DNA: TGCAGCGTTGAAGGCCCCACCGGCGTGAACACTGAAGCTTTCTTT. Using reference TRBV29-1 and TRBJ1-1 for the parts outside the CDR3, the full variable domain is SAVISQKPSRDICQRGTSLTIQCQVDSQVTMMFWYRQQPGQSLTLIATANQGSEATYESGFVIDKFPISRPNLTFSTLTVSNMSPEDSSIYLCSVEGPTGVNTEAFFGQGTRLTVV.

V gene TRBV7-9 combines with J gene TRBJ2-7; TRBD1 might be the D (6 bases). V was cut by 5 bases and J by 4 bases, with 15 bases left in between. From germline, CDR1 is SEHNR and CDR2 FQNEAQ (reference sequence). This CDR3 comprises 14 residues. The DNA for the CDR3 is TGTGCCAGCAGCCCACTCTGGGACACATACGAGCAGTACTTC. Amino acids: CASSPLWDTYEQYF. The whole variable domain, filled in from reference TRBV7-9 and TRBJ2-7, reads DTGVSQNPRHKITKRGQNVTFRCDPISEHNRLYWYRQTLGQGPEFLTYFQNEAQLEKSRLLSDRFSAERPKGSFSTLEIQRTEQGDSAMYLCASSPLWDTYEQYFGPGTRLTVT.

This chain links TRBV21-1 with TRBJ1-2. TRBV21-1 is a documented pseudogene. The CDR3 has 12 residues. The CDR3 DNA follows: TGTGCCAGCAGCAACGGGGCGACAGACTACACCTTC. This gives the protein CASSNGATDYTF.

This clone appeared once. The rearrangement links TRBV29-1 to TRBJ1-2, with TRBD1 matching 8 bases. From germline, CDR1 is SQVTM and CDR2 ANQGSEA. The CDR3 is made up of 13 amino acids. J lost 8 bases, V lost 2 bases, and 7 bases had no gene match. This chain's CDR3 is CSVEPWTGSGYTF. CDR3 DNA: TGCAGCGTTGAACCGTGGACAGGGAGCGGCTACACCTTC.

This sequence joins TRBV11-2 and TRBJ1-1, with a weak D call TRBD1 (6 bases). The CDR3 is made up of 13 amino acids. Trimming took 6 bases from V and 6 from J, leaving 14 bases between them. Germline V lookup: CDR1 SGHAT, CDR2 FQNNGV. The CDR3 is CASRLEEGAEAFF. The CDR3, as DNA: TGTGCCAGCAGGCTAGAGGAGGGGGCTGAAGCTTTCTTT.

This chain links TRBV5-6 with TRBJ1-5, with D possibly matching TRBD1 (6 bases). The CDR3 is made up of 13 amino acids. Deletions cut 2 bases from V and 4 bases from J, with 7 bases between. The germline V gene encodes CDR1 SGHDT and CDR2 YYEEEE. CDR3 loop: CASSFTGNQPQHF. CDR3 coding DNA: TGTGCCAGCAGCTTTACAGGGAATCAGCCCCAGCATTTT.

V usage is TRBV5-1 and J usage is TRBJ1-2; 7 bases map to TRBD1. V lost 3 bases, J lost 4 bases, and 6 bases stayed unmatched. Germline V gene lookup returns CDR1 SGHRS and CDR2 YFSETQ. The CDR3 has 14 residues. CDR3 sequence (DNA): TGCGCCAGCAGCTCCCGACAGGGTCCCTATGGCTACACCTTC. This codes for CASSSRQGPYGYTF. Full variable domain (outside the CDR3, taken from reference TRBV5-1 and TRBJ1-2): KAGVTQTPRYLIKTRGQQVTLSCSPISGHRSVSWYQQTPGQGLQFLFEYFSETQRNKGNFPGRFSGRQFSNSRSEMNVSTLELGDSALYLCASSSRQGPYGYTFGSGTRLTVV.

The gene calls are TRBV6-1 and TRBJ1-5; D uncertain. This CDR3 is 15 amino acids long. V lost 6 bases, J lost 2 bases, and 14 bases lay in between. Looked up from germline, CDR1 is MNHNS and CDR2 is SASEGT. The CDR3 DNA reads as TGTGCCAGCAGGCCCGGGTTTGACGGCAATCAGCCCCAGCATTTT. This encodes CASRPGFDGNQPQHF.

This clone appeared a single time. The chain carries TRBV11-2 and TRBJ2-4; D is unresolved. This CDR3 region has 14 residues. Germline V gene sequence: CDR1 SGHAT, CDR2 FQNNGV. With 5 bases removed from V and 0 bases from J, the gap between germline ends came to 8 bases. The CDR3 reads CASSRILAKNIQYF. The CDR3 DNA follows: TGTGCCAGCAGCCGGATACTAGCCAAAAACATTCAGTACTTC.

The gene calls are TRBV30 and TRBJ2-5; D gene ambiguous. Per the germline V gene, CDR1 is GTSNPN and CDR2 is SVGIG (reference sequence). The CDR3 has 11 amino acids. V was shortened by 3 bases and J by 4 bases, with 6 bases between the two germline ends. CDR3: CAWSNRETQYF. Here the CDR3 DNA reads TGTGCCTGGAGCAACCGAGAGACCCAGTACTTC.

V gene TRBV4-1 combines with J gene TRBJ2-7; 8 bases fit TRBD1. Trimming took 0 bases from V and 4 from J; bases not matched to a gene: 8. Germline V gene lookup returns CDR1 MGHRA and CDR2 YSYEKL. This CDR3 has 16 residues. The CDR3 DNA sequence: TGCGCCAGCAGCCAAGATCCTCGGACAGGGTGGTACGAGCAGTACTTC. Translation: CASSQDPRTGWYEQYF.

The rearrangement links TRBV10-2 to TRBJ2-7; D may match TRBD1 or TRBD2 (5 bases each). The CDR3 has 12 residues. The germline V and J ends were trimmed by 4 bases and 4 bases, with 8 bases remaining between them. The V gene's germline CDR1 is WSHSY and CDR2 SAAADI. The CDR3 sequence: CASSGGSYEQYF. The CDR3 DNA reads as TGCGCCAGCAGTGGGGGGAGTTACGAGCAGTACTTC.

The chain uses TRBV19 and TRBJ2-1; 12 nucleotides match TRBD2. J was trimmed by 0 bases and V by 3 bases; bases with no gene match: 9. From germline, CDR1 is LNHDA and CDR2 SQIVND (reference sequence). The CDR3 contains 19 residues. This CDR3 is CASSMLGLAGRSSYNEQFF. The DNA for the CDR3 is TGTGCCAGTAGTATGCTTGGACTAGCGGGGCGTAGCTCCTACAATGAGCAGTTCTTC. The full variable domain, with the rest looked up from reference TRBV19 and TRBJ2-1, is DGGITQSPKYLFRKEGQNVTLSCEQNLNHDAMYWYRQDPGQGLRLIYYSQIVNDFQKGDIAEGYSVSREKKESFPLTVTSAQKNPTAFYLCASSMLGLAGRSSYNEQFFGPGTRLTVL.